Listed here are 10 T cell receptor beta chains from one sample, sequenced in a study of OX40 agonist ivuxolimab in advanced cancers. The repertoire was sequenced with immunoSEQ multiplex PCR; TCRdb's copy has only in-frame clones and lacks some. Of approximately 76,000 clones in the sample, approximately 92% were seen once. The starting material was CD4+ or CD8+ T cells sorted from blood, obtained in a trial of the OX40 agonist ivuxolimab. The receptor set was obtained from an adult with an advanced solid tumor such as melanoma, head and neck, liver or kidney cancer.

V gene TRBV5-1 combines with J gene TRBJ2-3; D call uncertain. Germline V gives CDR1 SGHRS, CDR2 YFSETQ. Trimming took off 0 bases at V and 4 bases at J, with 3 bases between the two ends. CDR3 length: 12 amino acids. The CDR3 DNA is TGCGCCAGCAGCTTGGCCGCAGATACGCAGTATTTT. This gives the protein CASSLAADTQYF.

This clone was recorded a few times. The V call is TRBV16, the J call TRBJ1-1; D gene ambiguous. V gave up 1 base and J gave up 0 bases, with 12 bases separating them. This CDR3 contains 16 residues. Germline V lookup: CDR1 KGHSY, CDR2 FQNENV. The CDR3: CASSQWVEGVNTEAFF. CDR3 sequence (DNA): TGTGCCAGCAGCCAATGGGTAGAGGGAGTGAACACTGAAGCTTTCTTT.

This chain joins TRBV9 and TRBJ2-3; D is possibly TRBD2 (6 bases). Germline values: CDR1 SGDLS, CDR2 YYNGEE. Trimming removed 3 bases from V and 6 bases from J, with 14 bases in between. This CDR3 spans 14 amino acids. The CDR3 bases are TGTGCCAGCAGCGGGAGGGACTCCAGTGATACGCAGTATTTT. Translation: CASSGRDSSDTQYF.

This clone occurred once. The rearrangement uses TRBV11-2 and TRBJ2-7; D perhaps matches TRBD1 (6 bases). The germline CDR1 and CDR2 sequences are SGHAT and FQNNGV. Trimming removed 2 bases at V and 3 bases at J, with 8 bases between. This CDR3 is built from 13 residues. The DNA of the CDR3 is TGTGCCAGCAGCTTACTACAGGGCTACGAGCAGTACTTC. It is translated as CASSLLQGYEQYF.

The chain combines TRBV5-1 with TRBJ1-2; 12 nucleotides agree with TRBD1. CDR1 is SGHRS, CDR2 YFSETQ, per germline. With V trimmed by 4 bases and J by 7 bases, 5 bases remained unmatched. CDR3 length: 14 amino acids. CDR3 sequence: CASSEGQGAPGYTF. DNA of the CDR3: TGCGCCAGCAGCGAGGGACAGGGGGCGCCTGGCTACACCTTC. Using reference TRBV5-1 and TRBJ1-2 for the parts outside the CDR3, the full variable domain is KAGVTQTPRYLIKTRGQQVTLSCSPISGHRSVSWYQQTPGQGLQFLFEYFSETQRNKGNFPGRFSGRQFSNSRSEMNVSTLELGDSALYLCASSEGQGAPGYTFGSGTRLTVV.

A single count supports this clone. The chain carries TRBV7-9 and TRBJ2-7; D unclear. Per the germline V gene, CDR1 is SEHNR and CDR2 is FQNEAQ (reference sequence). The CDR3 sequence is 12 residues long. The V gene lost 1 base and the J gene lost 5 bases, with 6 bases spanning the gap. The CDR3 region has the DNA TGTGCCAGCAGCTTAGTGGGGAACGAGCAGTACTTC. It yields the protein CASSLVGNEQYF.

The chain recombines TRBV19 with TRBJ2-1, with TRBD2 matching over 12 bases. CDR1 is LNHDA and CDR2 is SQIVND in the germline V gene (reference sequence). Trimming at V came to 4 bases and at J to 6 bases, leaving 4 bases not matched to a gene. The CDR3 consists of 15 residues. Written as DNA, the CDR3 is TGTGCCAGTAGTACGCGACTAGCGGGGGTCAATGAGCAGTTCTTC. Amino acids: CASSTRLAGVNEQFF.

The chain links TRBV7-8 to TRBJ2-1; no firm D call. Looked up from germline, CDR1 is SGHVS and CDR2 is FQNEAQ. This CDR3 is built from 17 residues. Deletions cut 1 base from V and 3 bases from J, with 16 bases between. The CDR3 DNA reads as TGTGCCAGCAGCTTAGTGGGGTCCCCTCTCGGCTACAATGAGCAGTTCTTC. Encoded protein: CASSLVGSPLGYNEQFF.

The V gene is TRBV7-2, the J gene TRBJ2-1, with 12 bases lining up with TRBD2. Losses at the gene ends were 2 bases for V and 6 bases for J; bases not matched to a gene: 8. CDR1 and CDR2 from the germline V gene are SGHTA and FQGNSA. The CDR3 is made up of 17 amino acids. The chain's CDR3 is CASSLMASGGAINEQFF. CDR3 sequence (DNA): TGTGCCAGCAGCTTAATGGCTAGCGGGGGGGCCATCAATGAGCAGTTCTTC.

The CDR3 region has the DNA TGTGCCAGCTCAGAGGGATCAACGGGGACTGAAGCTTTCTTT. Protein: CASSEGSTGTEAFF. The chain recombines TRBV18 with TRBJ1-1; D uncertain. V shed 5 bases and J shed 5 bases, with 15 bases lying between them. CDR1 KGHSH and CDR2 LQKENI come from the germline V gene. This CDR3 has 14 amino acids.